This TCR beta chain was captured in a study of radiotherapy plus CTLA-4 blockade in lung cancer listed by TCRdb under 2018. General notes on the study: Among enrolled patients, 15% to 20% had an objective response and roughly 31% reached disease control.

The study evaluated CTLA-4 blockade (ipilimumab) given together with focal radiation therapy in patients who had chemo-refractory metastatic non-small-cell lung cancer. Libraries were made using the immunoSEQ multiplex PCR assay. In TCRdb, the immuneACCESS table is reduced to in-frame sequences with V and J assigned. These tables do not hold every clone; where another copy was compared, an unresolved V gene accounts for under half, and the others remain unexplained. The sample profile shows about 83,000 clones; over 70% of them were found once. Around 4% of the sample is taken by the ten largest. Study-level results and caveats: Increased serum interferon-beta after radiation, together with early dynamic changes in blood T cell clones, were reported to be the strongest predictors of response. After treatment with radiotherapy and ipilimumab, TCR clones that came from tumors expanded in the peripheral blood.

As to this clone: Its recognized antigen is unknown. Per-nucleotide qualities are absent, and no much larger clonotype sits a single base away.

V loses 0 bases, J loses 3 bases, and the germline ends lie 18 bases apart. The CDR3 contains 18 residues, cysteine and phenylalanine counted. Here the CDR3 DNA is all that survives: 54 bases in frame from base 1. From a lookup of the germline V gene, CDR1 and CDR2 are SGHVS and FQNEAQ. The rearranged chain carries TRBV7-8 and TRBJ1-3, with no confident D gene call. The sequence came from a human donor with non-small cell lung cancer who had a partial response to radiotherapy plus ipilimumab. Some clones in this sample may be carry-over from other donors' samples. Sequencing used peripheral blood, obtained from a patient treated with radiotherapy plus ipilimumab. Here is the DNA: TGTGCCAGCAGCTTAGCCCACCCCGGGCAGGCGGGTGGAAACACCATATATTTT. Its protein is CASSLAHPGQAGGNTIYF.